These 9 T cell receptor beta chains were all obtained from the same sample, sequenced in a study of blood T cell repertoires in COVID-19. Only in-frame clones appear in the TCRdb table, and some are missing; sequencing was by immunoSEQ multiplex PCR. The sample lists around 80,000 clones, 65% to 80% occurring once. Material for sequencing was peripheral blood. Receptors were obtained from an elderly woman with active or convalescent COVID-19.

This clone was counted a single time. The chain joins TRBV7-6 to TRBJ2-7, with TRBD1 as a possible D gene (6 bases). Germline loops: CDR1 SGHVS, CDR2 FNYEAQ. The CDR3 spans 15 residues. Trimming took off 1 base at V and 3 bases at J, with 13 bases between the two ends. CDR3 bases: TGTGCCAGCAGCTTAGAAGGGGGATTCGTCTACGAGCAGTACTTC. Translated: CASSLEGGFVYEQYF.

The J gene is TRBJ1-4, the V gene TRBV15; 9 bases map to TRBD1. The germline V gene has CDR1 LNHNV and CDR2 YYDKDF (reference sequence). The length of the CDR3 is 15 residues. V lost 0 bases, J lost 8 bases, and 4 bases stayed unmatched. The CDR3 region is CATSRDTGGEEKLFF. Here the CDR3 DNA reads TGTGCCACCAGCAGAGACACAGGGGGCGAAGAAAAACTGTTTTTT.

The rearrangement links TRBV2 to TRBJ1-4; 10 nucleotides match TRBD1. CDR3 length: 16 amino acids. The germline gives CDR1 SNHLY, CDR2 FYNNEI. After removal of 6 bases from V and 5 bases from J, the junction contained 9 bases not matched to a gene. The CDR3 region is CASRDLPGQGNEKLFF. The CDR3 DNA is TGTGCCAGCAGGGATCTACCGGGACAGGGGAATGAAAAACTGTTTTTT.

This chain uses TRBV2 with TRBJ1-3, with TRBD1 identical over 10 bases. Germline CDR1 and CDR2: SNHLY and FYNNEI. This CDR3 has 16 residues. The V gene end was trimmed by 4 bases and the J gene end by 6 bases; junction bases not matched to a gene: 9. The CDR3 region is CASSGSSGTGENTIYF. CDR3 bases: TGTGCCAGCAGTGGGAGCTCCGGGACAGGGGAAAACACCATATATTTT.

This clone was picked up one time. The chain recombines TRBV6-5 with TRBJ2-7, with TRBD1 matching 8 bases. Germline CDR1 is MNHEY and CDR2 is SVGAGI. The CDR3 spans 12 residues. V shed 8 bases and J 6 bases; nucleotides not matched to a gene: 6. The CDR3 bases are TGTGCCAGCGAAGGACAGGGTCGCGAGCAGTACTTC. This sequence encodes CASEGQGREQYF.

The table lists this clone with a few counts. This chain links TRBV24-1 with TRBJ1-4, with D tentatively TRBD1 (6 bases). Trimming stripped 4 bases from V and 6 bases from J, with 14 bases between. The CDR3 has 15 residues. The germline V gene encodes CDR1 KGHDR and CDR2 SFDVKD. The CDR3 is CATSETQGKHEKLFF. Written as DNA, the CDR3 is TGTGCCACCAGTGAAACACAGGGAAAACATGAAAAACTGTTTTTT.

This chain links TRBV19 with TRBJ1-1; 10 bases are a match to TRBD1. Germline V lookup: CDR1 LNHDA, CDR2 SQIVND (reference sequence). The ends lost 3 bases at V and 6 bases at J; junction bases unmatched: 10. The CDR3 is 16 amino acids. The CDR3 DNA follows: TGTGCCAGTAGTATTTGGGACAGGGGTCATGGCGCTGAAGCTTTCTTT. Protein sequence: CASSIWDRGHGAEAFF.

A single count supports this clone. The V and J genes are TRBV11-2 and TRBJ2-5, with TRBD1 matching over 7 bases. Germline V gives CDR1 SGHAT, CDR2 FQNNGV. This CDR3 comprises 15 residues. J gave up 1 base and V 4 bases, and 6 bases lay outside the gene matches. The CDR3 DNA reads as TGTGCCAGCAGCTCCGGGGACAGACCCCAAGAGACCCAGTACTTC. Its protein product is CASSSGDRPQETQYF.

CDR3 in DNA: TGTGCCAGCAGCAAAGTCCCGGGACAGGGCCCTTACGAGCAGTACTTC. It yields the protein CASSKVPGQGPYEQYF. The chain recombines TRBV21-1 with TRBJ2-7; the D call TRBD1 from the table was never checked on the DNA. TRBV21-1 is marked as a pseudogene. The length of the CDR3 is 16 residues.